This T cell receptor (beta chain) is from a study of cytomegalovirus exposure and HLA in healthy donors. Broader study findings: As a later analysis showed, a missense DCLRE1C variant was linked to trimming of TCR beta V- and J-genes. The listing of 160 or so TCR beta chains classed them as cytomegalovirus-associated. In a later analysis, compared with equally common non-associated chains, HLA-associated beta chains were more expanded.

It was with 60 Vbeta and 13 Jbeta primers that the PCR ran. Method: immunoSEQ multiplex PCR; TCRdb's copy keeps in-frame clones and lacks some. The table for this sample gives 150,000 or so clones. Worth noting for this clone: What it binds is not known.

The CDR3 has 15 residues. In germline, CDR1 is SEHNR, CDR2 FQNEAQ (reference sequence). Trimming pared 1 base from V and 1 base from J, leaving 10 bases between. The sequence was collected from a man aged 25 to 40 in good health and CMV-seronegative. The gene calls are TRBV7-9 and TRBJ1-1, with D hard to call. The specimen sequenced was PBMCs. CDR3 bases: TGTGCCAGCAGCTTAGGAGCGGCCTGGAACACTGAAGCTTTCTTT. It encodes CASSLGAAWNTEAFF.